The present T cell receptor beta chain was sequenced within a study of control samples from healthy donors and cancer patients. This clone was found a few times. TCRdb keeps only in-frame clones here, not all; method: immunoSEQ multiplex PCR. Seen here are some 37,000 clones, more than 85% observed once, and the top ten hold roughly 3.5%. Trimming pared 0 bases from V and 3 bases from J, leaving 5 bases between. The CDR3 spans 13 residues. The chain recombines TRBV12-3 or TRBV12-4 with TRBJ1-1; no reliable D call. The sequenced sample was blood. This receptor was taken from a woman in her fifties or sixties in good health. CDR3 in DNA: TGTGCCAGCAGTTTAGCTACAGACACTGAAGCTTTCTTT. Amino acids: CASSLATDTEAFF.